A single sample gave rise to the 25 T cell receptor beta chains below, sequenced in a study of T cell responses to AZD1222 COVID-19 vaccine. The data were produced by immunoSEQ multiplex PCR, yet TCRdb's version contains in-frame clones alone and is incomplete. This sample has around 180,000 clones, with 80% to 90% found just once. The sample in question was peripheral blood, obtained on day 0 of AZD1222 vaccination. These TCRs come from an adult in good health.

The chain joins TRBV28 to TRBJ1-3; a weak D match, TRBD1 (6 bases). Germline V lookup: CDR1 MDHEN, CDR2 SYDVKM. The CDR3 spans 16 residues. Trimming left V 4 bases short and J 0 bases short, with 13 bases between. CDR3 sequence reads: CASSSDGQSSGNTIYF. The CDR3 nucleotides are TGTGCCAGCAGTTCCGATGGACAGAGCTCTGGAAACACCATATATTTT.

V is TRBV6-5 and J is TRBJ1-2; D perhaps matches TRBD1 (5 bases). Trimming cost V 6 bases and J 6 bases, with 14 bases left between them. The CDR3 has 13 residues. Germline values: CDR1 MNHEY, CDR2 SVGAGI. The CDR3 protein is CASRQARGDGYTF. CDR3 coding DNA: TGTGCCAGCAGACAGGCTAGAGGAGATGGCTACACCTTC.

The gene calls are TRBV19 and TRBJ1-2; D is uncertain. The germline CDR1 and CDR2 sequences are LNHDA and SQIVND (reference sequence). V dropped 1 base and J dropped 4 bases, with 4 bases sitting between them. This CDR3 has 12 amino acids. CDR3 sequence (DNA): TGTGCCAGTAGTATAGCCGGCTATGGCTACACCTTC. Translating it yields CASSIAGYGYTF. Full variable domain (missing parts from reference TRBV19 and TRBJ1-2): DGGITQSPKYLFRKEGQNVTLSCEQNLNHDAMYWYRQDPGQGLRLIYYSQIVNDFQKGDIAEGYSVSREKKESFPLTVTSAQKNPTAFYLCASSIAGYGYTFGSGTRLTVV.

The rearrangement links TRBV28 to TRBJ2-7, with TRBD2 matching 9 bases. J was trimmed by 2 bases and V by 5 bases; bases with no gene match: 16. There are 18 residues in the CDR3. The germline V gene encodes CDR1 MDHEN and CDR2 SYDVKM. The CDR3 coding sequence is TGTGCCAGCAGTCCCTCTAACGCGGACGCGGGAGGGCCCTACGAGCAGTACTTC. Protein: CASSPSNADAGGPYEQYF.

This clone was observed a few times. The chain has TRBV6-5 and TRBJ1-2, with 11 bases aligning to TRBD1. The V gene's germline CDR1 is MNHEY and CDR2 SVGAGI. After removal of 6 bases from V and 4 bases from J, the junction contained 7 bases not matched to a gene. This CDR3 region has 15 residues. CDR3 DNA sequence: TGTGCCAGCAGCCCACGGACAGGGGGCGGCTATGGCTACACCTTC. Encoded protein: CASSPRTGGGYGYTF.

V and J are TRBV28 and TRBJ1-5; the D is unclear. The ends were cut back, 3 bases at V and 6 bases at J, with 12 bases in the middle. Germline CDR1 MDHEN, CDR2 SYDVKM. CDR3 length: 14 amino acids. CDR3 residues: CASSFWGGGQPQHF. CDR3 in DNA: TGTGCCAGCAGTTTTTGGGGTGGAGGTCAGCCCCAGCATTTT.

The gene calls are TRBV28 and TRBJ1-6; tentative D call: TRBD1 (6 bases). This CDR3 spans 14 amino acids. Trimming took off 7 bases at V and 4 bases at J, with 11 bases between the two ends. CDR1 and CDR2 from the germline V gene are MDHEN and SYDVKM. CDR3 coding DNA: TGTGCCAGCACCGGGACACCTTATAATTCACCCCTCCACTTT. This encodes CASTGTPYNSPLHF.

The chain joins TRBV11-2 to TRBJ1-2; 8 bases fit TRBD1. After removal of 5 bases from V and 4 bases from J, the junction contained 9 bases not matched to a gene. The CDR3 is made up of 15 amino acids. Per germline, CDR1 SGHAT and CDR2 FQNNGV. CDR3 residues: CASSLRDRGGYGYTF. The CDR3 nucleotides are TGTGCCAGCAGCCTTCGCGACAGGGGCGGCTATGGCTACACCTTC.

This chain links TRBV28 with TRBJ1-5; D might be TRBD1 (6 bases). V shed 5 bases and J shed 7 bases, with 15 bases lying between them. CDR1 is MDHEN and CDR2 is SYDVKM in the germline V gene. CDR3 size: 14 residues. Here the CDR3 DNA reads TGTGCCAGCAGTCCCCGGGGGGGGGCCCAGCCCCAGCATTTT. Its translation: CASSPRGGAQPQHF.

This chain links TRBV6-6 with TRBJ1-4; TRBD1 might be the D (5 bases). This CDR3 is 14 amino acids long. The germline V and J ends were trimmed by 6 bases and 3 bases, with 11 bases remaining between them. The germline gives CDR1 MNHNY, CDR2 SVGAGI (reference sequence). The CDR3: CASSPGKPNEKLFF. The CDR3 DNA reads TGTGCCAGCAGCCCAGGGAAACCTAATGAAAAACTGTTTTTT.

The chain links TRBV28 to TRBJ1-2, with D possibly matching TRBD1 (5 bases). The V end was cut by 6 bases, the J end by 4 bases, with 15 bases between. The CDR3 is 14 amino acids. The germline V gene has CDR1 MDHEN and CDR2 SYDVKM. The CDR3 is CASRRQPGGYGYTF. The DNA of the CDR3 is TGTGCCAGCAGGAGACAGCCGGGAGGCTATGGCTACACCTTC.

A few counts support this clone. The gene calls are TRBV7-2 and TRBJ1-1; D is possibly TRBD1 (6 bases). Trimming shortened V by 5 bases and J by 2 bases, and 12 bases separated the two germline ends. Germline lookup yields CDR1 SGHTA and CDR2 FQGNSA. The CDR3 runs to 14 residues. In nucleotides, the CDR3 is TGTGCCAGCAGCCCGGGACATCAAAACACTGAAGCTTTCTTT. Translating gives CASSPGHQNTEAFF.

The chain combines TRBV5-5 with TRBJ1-4, with 10 bases fitting TRBD1. Unmatched junction bases numbered 10, after V lost 2 bases and J lost 6 bases. Germline values: CDR1 SGHKS, CDR2 YYEKEE (reference sequence). CDR3 length: 17 amino acids. In DNA form, the CDR3 reads TGTGCCAGCAGCTTCGACAGGGGGCCAGCTCTCTATGAAAAACTGTTTTTT. It codes for CASSFDRGPALYEKLFF. The full variable domain, rest sourced from reference TRBV5-5 and TRBJ1-4, is DAGVTQSPTHLIKTRGQQVTLRCSPISGHKSVSWYQQVLGQGPQFIFQYYEKEERGRGNFPDRFSARQFPNYSSELNVNALLLGDSALYLCASSFDRGPALYEKLFFGSGTQLSVL.

This rearrangement joins TRBV28 to TRBJ1-6, with D unresolved. CDR3 length: 13 residues. Germline V gene lookup returns CDR1 MDHEN and CDR2 SYDVKM. The ends were cut back, 8 bases at V and 8 bases at J, with 13 bases in the middle. CDR3 loop: CASVTRGDSPLHF. The CDR3 DNA sequence: TGTGCCAGCGTCACTCGTGGGGATTCACCCCTCCACTTT.

This rearrangement joins TRBV7-2 to TRBJ2-6, with 10 bases lining up with TRBD1. CDR1 is SGHTA, CDR2 FQGNSA, per germline. The CDR3 spans 18 residues. V lost 3 bases and J lost 0; bases outside the gene matches: 5. The CDR3 nucleotides read TGTGCCAGCAGCTTGCGACAGGGGGCCTTCTCTGGGGCCAACGTCCTGACTTTC. Translation: CASSLRQGAFSGANVLTF.

J is TRBJ2-3 and V is TRBV5-5; a possible D gene is TRBD1 (6 bases). Between the trimmed V and J ends, which lost 5 bases and 0 bases, there was a span of 10 bases. Germline values: CDR1 SGHKS, CDR2 YYEKEE (reference sequence). The CDR3 runs to 14 residues. The CDR3 DNA reads TGTGCCAGCAGAAGGGACATTAGCACAGATACGCAGTATTTT. Translated, it gives CASRRDISTDTQYF.

V and J are TRBV2 and TRBJ2-7, with D maybe TRBD1 (6 bases). Germline V gene lookup returns CDR1 SNHLY and CDR2 FYNNEI. With 5 bases removed from V and 0 bases from J, the gap between germline ends came to 14 bases. The length of the CDR3 is 15 residues. The chain's CDR3 is CASSPDRLASYEQYF. CDR3 sequence (DNA): TGTGCCAGCAGTCCTGACAGGTTGGCCTCCTACGAGCAGTACTTC.

V and J are TRBV19 and TRBJ1-5; 7 nucleotides match TRBD1. Trimming cost V 5 bases and J 0 bases; bases outside gene matches: 4. This CDR3 region has 15 residues. Germline assignment: CDR1 LNHDA and CDR2 SQIVND (reference sequence). CDR3 nucleotide sequence: TGTGCCAGTAGTTTCGGGACAGTTAGCAATCAGCCCCAGCATTTT. Protein: CASSFGTVSNQPQHF.

The chain has TRBV3-1 (or the pseudogene TRBV3-2) and TRBJ2-5, with D perhaps being TRBD1 or TRBD2 (5 bases each). V lost 1 base and J 14 bases, leaving 14 bases between the germline ends. This CDR3 contains 12 residues. Germline CDR1 and CDR2: LGHDT and YNNKEL (reference sequence). The CDR3, as DNA: TGTGCCAGCAGCCAAGGGGGACCCGGCGCCTACTTC. Translating gives CASSQGGPGAYF.

The chain uses TRBV3-1 (or the pseudogene TRBV3-2) and TRBJ1-1; unclear D gene. Germline-derived CDR1 and CDR2 are LGHDT and YNNKEL (reference sequence). CDR3 size: 15 residues. Trimming stripped 5 bases from V and 4 bases from J, with 17 bases between. CDR3 residues: CASSEIGATITEAFF. Here the CDR3 DNA reads TGTGCCAGCAGCGAAATCGGCGCAACGATCACTGAAGCTTTCTTT.

The chain links TRBV2 to TRBJ2-2; D is possibly TRBD2 (7 bases). CDR3 length: 15 amino acids. The V end was cut by 8 bases, the J end by 3 bases, with 16 bases between. The germline V gene has CDR1 SNHLY and CDR2 FYNNEI. The CDR3 spells CASLAGATDTGELFF. CDR3 in DNA: TGTGCCAGCCTTGCGGGGGCCACGGACACCGGGGAGCTGTTTTTT.

This rearrangement joins TRBV5-1 to TRBJ2-2, with D possibly being TRBD2 (6 bases). The CDR3 length is 14 residues. V gave up 4 bases and J gave up 8 bases, with 15 bases separating them. The V gene's germline CDR1 is SGHRS and CDR2 YFSETQ. The CDR3 bases are TGCGCCAGCAGCCCGGGGGAGGCTCCGGGGGAGCTGTTTTTT. Translation: CASSPGEAPGELFF. Full variable domain (rest looked up from reference TRBV5-1 and TRBJ2-2): KAGVTQTPRYLIKTRGQQVTLSCSPISGHRSVSWYQQTPGQGLQFLFEYFSETQRNKGNFPGRFSGRQFSNSRSEMNVSTLELGDSALYLCASSPGEAPGELFFGEGSRLTVL.

The chain couples TRBV10-3 to TRBJ2-3; D remains unclear. The germline V gene has CDR1 ENHRY and CDR2 SYGVKD. This CDR3 has 14 residues. The V gene lost 8 bases and the J gene lost 0 bases, with 12 bases spanning the gap. The CDR3 here is CAIYNSPSTDTQYF. As DNA, the CDR3 is TGTGCCATCTATAACAGCCCAAGCACAGATACGCAGTATTTT.

This chain joins TRBV3-1 (or the pseudogene TRBV3-2) and TRBJ2-1; D tentatively fits TRBD1 or TRBD2 (6 bases each). The CDR3 loop spans 16 amino acids. Per germline, CDR1 LGHDT and CDR2 YNNKEL (reference sequence). The V end lost 2 bases, the J end lost 7 bases, and 18 bases lay between the germline ends. This CDR3 is CASSQPTGTGANEQFF. The CDR3 DNA reads TGTGCCAGCAGCCAACCAACCGGGACGGGGGCGAATGAGCAGTTCTTC.

The chain links TRBV7-6 to TRBJ1-2; no reliable D call. Germline-derived CDR1 and CDR2 are SGHVS and FNYEAQ. V was clipped by 5 bases and J by 5 bases, with 21 bases between them. CDR3 length equals 16 residues. The CDR3 DNA reads as TGTGCCAGCAGCCCTAGAGGTGGGGAGTCCGCTTATGGCTACACCTTC. Amino acids: CASSPRGGESAYGYTF.